The TCR beta chain under discussion was sequenced for a study of blood T cells in healthy people across ages. This clonotype came up a few times. Its cognate antigen is unknown. The CDR3 sequence is 16 residues long. V trimming: 7 bases; J trimming: 4 bases; junction bases outside the gene matches: 13. Per the germline V gene, CDR1 is MNHNY and CDR2 is SVGAGI (reference sequence). Notes on the study in general: As naive T cell percentage varied, TCR beta diversity correlated strongly with it.

For the second PCR, which ran for about 6 to 11 cycles, a sample-barcoded 5' primer and a J-beta primer mix were used. TCRdb itself ran the 5' RACE reads through MiXCR, one entry per CDR3 protein. Among 1.5 million to 2 million distinct CDR3 sequences listed, 40% to 55% were seen once. This TCR derives from a woman aged 35 to 49 in good health. What was sequenced was blood. V is TRBV6-6 and J is TRBJ1-2; 9 nucleotides match TRBD1. The CDR3 is CASTGTGKRNFYGYTF. The CDR3 coding sequence is TGTGCCAGCACTGGGACAGGGAAAAGAAACTTCTATGGCTACACCTTC.